These 11 T cell receptor beta chains came from one sample sequenced in a study of T cells in Graves' hyperthyroidism and ophthalmopathy. Regions amplified from RNA transcripts were the TCR beta CDR3 regions. TCR CDR3 regions were first amplified by RT-PCR with HTBI primers. TCRdb processed the multiplex PCR reads anew with MiXCR; each CDR3 protein has one entry. The sample records 89,000 or so distinct CDR3 sequences, roughly 39% being singletons. The sequencing sample was made of peripheral blood or thyroid tissue (not recorded which). The source of these receptors is a woman aged 25 to 39 with Graves' hyperthyroidism.

Notes on this clonotype: The CDR3 ends on some other residue instead of the conserved phenylalanine or tryptophan, so this is likely a read error. The chain uses TRBV7-9 and TRBJ2-5, with D possibly TRBD1 on 5 matching bases. Per germline, CDR1 SEHNR and CDR2 FQNEAQ (reference sequence). The CDR3 contains 13 residues. DNA for the CDR3: TGTGCCAGCGGCTTAGGGGCAGAAGAGACCCAGTACCTC. Protein sequence: CASGLGAEETQYL.

The chain joins TRBV19 to TRBJ1-1; D unresolved. The CDR3 has 13 amino acids. Germline V gene lookup returns CDR1 LNHDA and CDR2 SQIVND (reference sequence). V was shortened by 8 bases and J by 0 bases, with 10 bases between the two germline ends. CDR3 nucleotides: TGTGCCAGTTACATTGGCGTGAACACTGAAGCTTTCTTT. Its translation: CASYIGVNTEAFF.

Many counts were recorded for this clonotype. V usage is TRBV5-6 and J usage is TRBJ1-4; no firm D call. This CDR3 is built from 16 residues. Trimming pared 3 bases from V and 8 bases from J, leaving 20 bases between. From germline, CDR1 is SGHDT and CDR2 YYEEEE. CDR3 residues: CASSSDLRLPSEKLFF. The CDR3 DNA is TGTGCCAGCAGCTCCGATCTACGCCTTCCTTCCGAAAAACTGTTTTTT.

This chain uses TRBV7-9 with TRBJ2-5, with a tentative D call TRBD2 (5 bases). Germline V gene lookup returns CDR1 SEHNR and CDR2 FQNEAQ (reference sequence). The V end was cut by 0 bases, the J end by 5 bases, with 7 bases between. The CDR3 has 13 amino acids. CDR3 residues: CASSLAGAETQYF. CDR3 bases: TGTGCCAGCAGCTTAGCGGGAGCGGAGACCCAGTACTTC.

This clonotype occurred many times. CDR3: CASSLRPGLGEQYF. The CDR3 coding sequence is TGTGCCAGCAGCTTGCGCCCGGGATTGGGGGAGCAGTACTTC. The chain combines TRBV7-6 with TRBJ2-7; a weak D match, TRBD2 (5 bases). V dropped 3 bases and J dropped 7 bases, with 16 bases sitting between them. The CDR3 totals 14 residues. CDR1 SGHVS and CDR2 FNYEAQ come from the germline V gene.

V gene TRBV10-3 combines with J gene TRBJ1-1, with D unresolved. The CDR3 loop spans 16 amino acids. Between the trimmed V and J ends, which lost 4 bases and 1 base, there was a span of 16 bases. Germline CDR1 ENHRY, CDR2 SYGVKD. The CDR3 DNA follows: TGTGCCATCAGTGTCGGCACCCAGCGGGGGAACACTGAAGCTTTCTTT. Protein: CAISVGTQRGNTEAFF.

A remark on this clonotype: This clone may be a read error of a much larger clone one base away. The gene calls are TRBV30 and TRBJ2-5; 8 bases are a match to TRBD1. The V gene's germline CDR1 is GTSNPN and CDR2 SVGIG (reference sequence). The ends lost 2 bases at V and 4 bases at J; junction bases unmatched: 9. The CDR3 is 15 amino acids. The CDR3 loop is CAWSYGRGPRETQYF. The DNA of the CDR3 is TGTGCCTGGAGTTACGGCAGGGGGCCCAGAGAGACCCAGTACTTC.

This clonotype was counted many times. The chain couples TRBV12-3 or TRBV12-4 to TRBJ2-7; 9 positions match TRBD1. This CDR3 is 15 amino acids long. V shed 2 bases and J 1 base; nucleotides not matched to a gene: 3. For the CDR3, the DNA is TGTGCCAGCAGTTTAACGGGACAGGGATCCTACGAGCAGTACTTC. It encodes CASSLTGQGSYEQYF.

In regard to this clonotype: A single base separates this from a much larger clone, so it may be a read error. CDR3 sequence: CASRPGQGNSPLHF. The CDR3 bases are TGTGCCAGCAGGCCGGGACAGGGCAATTCACCCCTCCACTTT. The chain is built from TRBV12-3 or TRBV12-4 and TRBJ1-6; 9 bases are shared with TRBD1. The ends lost 6 bases at V and 7 bases at J; junction bases unmatched: 4. The CDR3 is made up of 14 amino acids.

V gene TRBV10-3 combines with J gene TRBJ1-1, with unresolved D. The V and J ends lost 2 bases and 0 bases respectively, with 7 bases between them. Germline CDR1 is ENHRY and CDR2 is SYGVKD. This CDR3 is built from 14 residues. CDR3 in amino acids: CAISELRMNTEAFF. The DNA for the CDR3 is TGTGCCATCAGTGAGCTCCGAATGAACACTGAAGCTTTCTTT.

The chain recombines TRBV28 with TRBJ1-4, with D hard to call. V was trimmed by 3 bases and J by 4 bases, leaving 9 bases between them. Germline V gene sequence: CDR1 MDHEN, CDR2 SYDVKM. This CDR3 is built from 14 residues. The DNA for the CDR3 is TGTGCCAGCAGTTTGTCAGGCGGTAATGAAAAACTGTTTTTT. The encoded protein is CASSLSGGNEKLFF.